This entry lists 9 T cell receptor beta chains sequenced from one sample in a study of graft-versus-host responses after intestinal transplantation. For these receptors, no antigen is known. Libraries were prepared by immunoSEQ multiplex PCR; TCRdb keeps only in-frame clonotypes and omits some of them. Here the sample spans around 40,000 clones, 90% to 95% being singletons. This material consisted of unstimulated CD8+ T cells sorted from spleen or lymph node cells, taken before transplant. The receptors originated from a human donor who was the organ donor for an intestinal transplant.

The gene calls are TRBV30 and TRBJ1-3; D gene unclear. This CDR3 region has 13 residues. The ends were cut back, 7 bases at V and 3 bases at J, with 13 bases in the middle. The germline CDR1 and CDR2 sequences are GTSNPN and SVGIG (reference sequence). CDR3: CASPTDDGNTIYF. CDR3 DNA sequence: TGTGCCTCCCCGACCGATGATGGAAACACCATATATTTT.

This chain connects TRBV4-3 to TRBJ1-2; weak D call: TRBD1 (6 bases). V lost 0 bases to trimming and J lost 3 bases, with 14 bases between them. CDR1 LGHNA and CDR2 YSLEER come from the germline V gene. This CDR3 comprises 16 residues. CDR3 sequence reads: CASSQDFQGIYYGYTF. The CDR3 DNA sequence: TGCGCCAGCAGCCAAGATTTCCAGGGGATATACTATGGCTACACCTTC.

The chain uses TRBV7-2 and TRBJ2-7; D unclear. Germline assignment: CDR1 SGHTA and CDR2 FQGNSA. CDR3 length: 16 amino acids. V dropped 1 base and J dropped 2 bases, with 15 bases sitting between them. The CDR3 is CASSLDRSGFPYEQYF. The CDR3 coding sequence is TGTGCCAGCAGCTTAGATAGGTCAGGCTTTCCCTACGAGCAGTACTTC.

The rearrangement joins TRBV7-2 to TRBJ1-2; 9 nucleotides agree with TRBD1. The germline V gene has CDR1 SGHTA and CDR2 FQGNSA. The CDR3 totals 16 residues. V dropped 5 bases and J dropped 3; count of bases not matched to a gene: 10. CDR3 loop: CASSHPGTGPYYGYTF. CDR3 sequence (DNA): TGTGCCAGCAGCCATCCCGGGACAGGGCCCTACTATGGCTACACCTTC.

The J gene is TRBJ2-3, the V gene TRBV4-3; D unclear. The germline V gene has CDR1 LGHNA and CDR2 YSLEER. The CDR3 contains 13 residues. Between the trimmed V and J ends, which lost 1 base and 7 bases, there was a span of 9 bases. The CDR3 nucleotides are TGCGCCAGCAGCCAAGTTCTTCAAAATACGCAGTATTTT. Translation gives CASSQVLQNTQYF.

The sample holds one count of this clone. This chain links TRBV11-2 with TRBJ2-3; D unclear. The CDR3 totals 17 residues. The V gene lost 0 bases and the J gene lost 5 bases, with 18 bases spanning the gap. In germline, CDR1 is SGHAT, CDR2 FQNNGV. The CDR3 DNA is TGTGCCAGCAGCTTAGATTGGTTCTGGTCCACCCGAGATACGCAGTATTTT. Residues: CASSLDWFWSTRDTQYF.

The chain links TRBV19 to TRBJ2-3; 9 bases match TRBD1. CDR3 length: 16 amino acids. V shed 6 bases and J 7 bases; nucleotides not matched to a gene: 14. Per the germline V gene, CDR1 is LNHDA and CDR2 is SQIVND (reference sequence). The DNA for the CDR3 is TGTGCCAGTAGCCTGTCACAGGGGGCATATATCAATACGCAGTATTTT. This encodes CASSLSQGAYINTQYF.

The chain uses TRBV16 and TRBJ2-2; D unresolved. CDR1 is KGHSY, CDR2 FQNENV, per germline. The V end lost 2 bases, the J end lost 7 bases, and 5 bases lay between the germline ends. This CDR3 comprises 12 residues. The CDR3 sequence is CASSQVLGELFF. In nucleotides, the CDR3 is TGTGCCAGCAGCCAAGTCCTCGGGGAGCTGTTTTTT.

The V gene is TRBV5-1, the J gene TRBJ1-2; 9 bases match TRBD1. The J segment lost 8 bases and the V segment lost 4 bases, leaving 18 bases of the junction unmatched. In germline, CDR1 is SGHRS, CDR2 YFSETQ. The CDR3 extends over 17 amino acids. The CDR3 protein is CASSQGYLQGAKIGYTF. For the CDR3, the DNA is TGCGCCAGCAGCCAAGGCTATCTACAGGGGGCGAAGATAGGCTACACCTTC.